The clone carrying this TCR beta chain turned up a few times. What it binds is unknown. The data derive from a study of human T cells and chemical hapten exposure. Looked up from germline, CDR1 is SGHTA and CDR2 is FQGNSA. This CDR3 has 15 amino acids. V dropped 2 bases and J dropped 0 bases, with 8 bases sitting between them. Notes on the study in general: The donor cohort had alopecia, so its immune response may not match that of healthy people.

TCRdb reprocessed the RACE reads via MiXCR and lists one record per CDR3 protein. The table shows 95,000 or so distinct CDR3 sequences, with roughly an eighth occurring only once. The time point is: patch test 2, 6 weeks after DPC sensitization. Described treatment: therapeutic diphenylcyclopropenone sensitization with weekly scalp DPC. The V call is TRBV7-2, the J call TRBJ1-3; D call uncertain. Sample: whole blood, taken in connection with sensitization to the hapten diphenylcyclopropenone (DPC). This clonotype was sampled from a woman aged 40 to 50 with alopecia areata. Some clones in this sample may be carry-over from other donors' samples. The CDR3 is CASSLSSSSGNTIYF. Written as DNA, the CDR3 is TGTGCCAGCAGCTTATCGTCCAGCTCTGGAAACACCATATATTTT.